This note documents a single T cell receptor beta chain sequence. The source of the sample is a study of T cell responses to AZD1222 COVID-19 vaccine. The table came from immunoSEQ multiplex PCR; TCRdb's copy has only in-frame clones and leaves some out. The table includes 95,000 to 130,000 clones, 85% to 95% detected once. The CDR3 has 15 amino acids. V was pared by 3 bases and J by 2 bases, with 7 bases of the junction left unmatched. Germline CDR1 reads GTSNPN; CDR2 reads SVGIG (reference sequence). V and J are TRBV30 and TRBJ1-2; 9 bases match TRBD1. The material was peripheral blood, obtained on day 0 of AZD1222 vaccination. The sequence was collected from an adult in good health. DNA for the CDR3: TGTGCCTGGAGCGTCCCCGGACAGGGGAACTATGGCTACACCTTC. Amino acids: CAWSVPGQGNYGYTF.